What follows is one T cell receptor (beta chain) and its context. The target of this receptor is not known. Base quality data are lacking; no much larger clone is found one base away. These data originate in a study of T cell repertoires in cytomegalovirus infection (dated by TCRdb to the late 2010s). Context from the whole study: The HLA type of each donor mattered for the analysis, because public TCR beta signatures pointed to carriage of CMV infection along with the matching HLA type.

The sequencer listed for this sample is Illumina HiSeq 1500. TCRdb reprocessing: public reads trimmed at Q25 with fastp, clones called with MiXCR, in-frame beta chains kept. A single entry per CDR3 protein holds the most common genes and DNA from its merged rows. The sample includes fewer than 700,000 distinct CDR3 sequences, with 20% to 25% observed a single time. The ten largest account for around 8% of the sample. Overall results and qualifications from the work: The ex vivo response was dominated by HLA-C-restricted CMV-specific TCR beta clonotypes, which also provided the single most frequent clonotype in two of eight donors. In both this cohort and an independent cohort of 352 donors, the cumulative frequency of public TCR beta family members distinguished carriers of CMV infection plus the relevant HLA type.

The CDR3 starts with the cysteine, ends with the phenylalanine, and has 13 residues. CDR3 DNA only is kept here, 39 bases in frame from base 1. V loses 6 bases, J loses 6 bases, and the germline ends lie 15 bases apart. The germline V gene encodes CDR1 DFQATT and CDR2 SNEGSKA (reference sequence). The sequenced sample was CD8+ T cells from PBMCs. The receptor chain draws on TRBV20-1 and TRBJ2-1; the D gene lacks a confident call. This clonotype was sampled from a human donor in good health (CMV status not recorded). Some clones in this sample may be carry-over from other donors' samples. The nucleotide sequence is TGCAGTGCCTTCCTGCCAGGCGGCAATGAGCAGTTCTTC. It specifies CSAFLPGGNEQFF.